Each of the 26 T cell receptor beta chains below was sequenced from the same sample in a study of control samples from healthy donors and cancer patients. Using immunoSEQ multiplex PCR, the repertoire was profiled, and TCRdb retains in-frame clones only, with some absent. The table lists under 75,000 clones, 85% of them singletons, with roughly 5% in the top ten. Material: blood. These receptors all stem from a man aged 40-49 years in good health.

The rearrangement joins TRBV5-4 to TRBJ1-1, with 7 bases matching TRBD1. The CDR3 has 15 residues. J lost 0 bases, V lost 4 bases, and 6 bases had no gene match. The germline V gene has CDR1 SGHNT and CDR2 YYREEE (reference sequence). The CDR3 spells CASSADRRLNTEAFF. DNA for the CDR3: TGTGCCAGCAGCGCGGACAGGCGATTGAACACTGAAGCTTTCTTT.

The V and J genes are TRBV7-9 and TRBJ1-2; no reliable D call. The CDR3 has 15 residues. V dropped 5 bases and J dropped 0 bases, with 13 bases sitting between them. The germline V gene encodes CDR1 SEHNR and CDR2 FQNEAQ (reference sequence). CDR3 in amino acids: CASSGEYRANYGYTF. The DNA for the CDR3 is TGTGCCAGCAGCGGGGAGTACAGAGCTAACTATGGCTACACCTTC.

The J gene is TRBJ1-2, the V gene TRBV9; D is possibly TRBD1 (5 bases). Germline lookup yields CDR1 SGDLS and CDR2 YYNGEE. There are 15 residues in the CDR3. V was clipped by 0 bases and J by 7 bases, with 16 bases between them. Here the CDR3 reads CASSVAGGPSVGYTF. The DNA of the CDR3 is TGTGCCAGCAGCGTAGCTGGGGGACCGTCCGTTGGCTACACCTTC. Filled out from reference TRBV9 and TRBJ1-2, the complete variable domain reads DSGVTQTPKHLITATGQRVTLRCSPRSGDLSVYWYQQSLDQGLQFLIQYYNGEERAKGNILERFSAQQFPDLHSELNLSSLELGDSALYFCASSVAGGPSVGYTFGSGTRLTVV.

V and J are TRBV28 and TRBJ2-7; D unclear. Germline lookup yields CDR1 MDHEN and CDR2 SYDVKM. V dropped 3 bases and J dropped 0 bases, with 9 bases sitting between them. The CDR3 runs 14 residues. In nucleotides, the CDR3 is TGTGCCAGCAGTTTTACCCGGAGCTCCTACGAGCAGTACTTC. It translates to CASSFTRSSYEQYF.

The chain carries TRBV7-2 and TRBJ1-1; D remains ambiguous. V was clipped by 3 bases and J by 4 bases, with 9 bases between them. The CDR3 covers 13 residues. From germline, CDR1 is SGHTA and CDR2 FQGNSA. The CDR3 is CASSFEGTTEAFF. CDR3 DNA: TGTGCCAGCAGCTTCGAGGGTACCACTGAAGCTTTCTTT. Using reference TRBV7-2 and TRBJ1-1 for the parts outside the CDR3, the full variable domain is GAGVSQSPSNKVTEKGKDVELRCDPISGHTALYWYRQSLGQGLEFLIYFQGNSAPDKSGLPSDRFSAERTGGSVSTLTIQRTQQEDSAVYLCASSFEGTTEAFFGQGTRLTVV.

The chain recombines TRBV7-3 with TRBJ2-4; 8 positions match TRBD1. The CDR3 totals 14 residues. V was clipped by 2 bases and J by 6 bases; unmatched bases: 3. Looked up from germline, CDR1 is SGHTA and CDR2 is FQGTGA. The CDR3 loop is CASSLDRGRNIQYF. In nucleotides, the CDR3 is TGTGCCAGCAGCTTAGACAGGGGTAGAAACATTCAGTACTTC. Drawing the rest from reference TRBV7-3 and TRBJ2-4, the complete variable domain is GAGVSQTPSNKVTEKGKYVELRCDPISGHTALYWYRQSLGQGPEFLIYFQGTGAADDSGLPNDRFFAVRPEGSVSTLKIQRTERGDSAVYLCASSLDRGRNIQYFGAGTRLSVL.

The J gene is TRBJ2-7, the V gene TRBV6-5, with 10 nucleotides matching TRBD2. Germline CDR1 and CDR2: MNHEY and SVGAGI. This CDR3 has 15 amino acids. After removal of 2 bases from V and 4 bases from J, the junction contained 5 bases not matched to a gene. The CDR3 DNA sequence: TGTGCCAGCAGTTACAAGCGGGGGGGCCAGTACGAGCAGTACTTC. Its protein product is CASSYKRGGQYEQYF.

The chain combines TRBV27 with TRBJ2-3, with 8 bases matching TRBD1. The germline CDR1 and CDR2 sequences are MNHEY and SMNVEV (reference sequence). The J segment lost 1 base and the V segment lost 5 bases, leaving 5 bases of the junction unmatched. CDR3 length: 15 residues. The CDR3 spells CASSPPQGGTDTQYF. The DNA for the CDR3 is TGTGCCAGCAGTCCCCCACAGGGGGGCACAGATACGCAGTATTTT.

A remark on this clone: One end of the junction does not line up with germline, which may come from a read error. The gene calls are TRBV24-1 and TRBJ2-2; a possible D gene is TRBD1 (5 bases). CDR1 is KGHDR and CDR2 is SFDVKD in the germline V gene. There are 16 residues in the CDR3. CDR3 nucleotide sequence: TGTGCCGCCAGTGTACAATCCACAGGTTATACCGGGGAGCTGTTTTTT. This encodes CAASVQSTGYTGELFF.

The chain couples TRBV3-1 (or the pseudogene TRBV3-2) to TRBJ2-1; the match to TRBD1 covers 9 bases. CDR1 is LGHDT and CDR2 is YNNKEL in the germline V gene (reference sequence). Losses at the gene ends were 4 bases for V and 0 bases for J; bases not matched to a gene: 7. The CDR3 loop spans 17 amino acids. The CDR3: CASSPSWDRDSYNEQFF. CDR3 in DNA: TGTGCCAGCAGCCCCAGCTGGGACAGGGACTCCTACAATGAGCAGTTCTTC.

This clone was found once. The CDR3 nucleotides are TGTGCCAGCTCACCGGGGGGCAACTATGGCTACACCTTC. Amino acid sequence: CASSPGGNYGYTF. This chain connects TRBV18 to TRBJ1-2, with D maybe TRBD1 (6 bases). Trimming removed 3 bases at V and 2 bases at J, with 7 bases between. This CDR3 region has 13 residues. Per the germline V gene, CDR1 is KGHSH and CDR2 is LQKENI.

The V call is TRBV4-1, the J call TRBJ1-3; a possible D gene is TRBD1 (6 bases). CDR3 size: 17 residues. Trimming took off 5 bases at V and 1 base at J, with 18 bases between the two ends. Germline CDR1 is MGHRA and CDR2 is YSYEKL. CDR3 bases: TGCGCCAGCAGCTCCTACAGGGTTGCCGGGTCTGGAAACACCATATATTTT. It encodes CASSSYRVAGSGNTIYF.

J is TRBJ1-1 and V is TRBV16; D is undetermined. Germline CDR1 is KGHSY and CDR2 is FQNENV. The CDR3 has 14 residues. Trimming removed 4 bases at V and 1 base at J, with 10 bases between. Written as DNA, the CDR3 is TGTGCCAGCAGCCGACCCCCGGAGAACACTGAAGCTTTCTTT. This translates into CASSRPPENTEAFF.

The chain has TRBV29-1 and TRBJ1-1, with TRBD1 matching over 9 bases. This CDR3 spans 13 amino acids. J gave up 4 bases and V 4 bases, and 4 bases lay outside the gene matches. Germline V gene data show CDR1 as SQVTM and CDR2 as ANQGSEA. The CDR3: CSVATGGSTEAFF. The CDR3 DNA reads as TGCAGCGTTGCGACAGGGGGTAGCACTGAAGCTTTCTTT.

The V call is TRBV12-3 or TRBV12-4, the J call TRBJ1-6; D gene unclear. V lost 3 bases to trimming and J lost 9 bases, with 9 bases between them. CDR3 length: 13 residues. The CDR3 nucleotides are TGTGCCAGCAGTTTTCAAGCGTCTTCACCCCTCCACTTT. Its translation is CASSFQASSPLHF.

The chain has TRBV5-1 and TRBJ1-2; unclear D gene. Trimming left V 1 base short and J 0 bases short, with 10 bases between. The germline V gene encodes CDR1 SGHRS and CDR2 YFSETQ. The CDR3 totals 15 residues. The CDR3, as DNA: TGCGCCAGCAGCTTGACGGCAGCGTCTAACTATGGCTACACCTTC. Translation: CASSLTAASNYGYTF.

This clone was seen a few times. The chain is built from TRBV30 and TRBJ2-5, with a possible D match to TRBD2 (5 bases). V lost 0 bases, J lost 6 bases, and 11 bases lay in between. CDR1 is GTSNPN, CDR2 SVGIG, per germline (reference sequence). This CDR3 has 13 residues. The CDR3 DNA is TGTGCCTGGAGTGTACCTAGCCTCCAGACCCAGTACTTC. This encodes CAWSVPSLQTQYF.

This rearrangement joins TRBV5-5 to TRBJ2-2, with D tentatively TRBD2 (5 bases). CDR3 size: 17 residues. Germline V CDR1 and CDR2: SGHKS, YYEKEE (reference sequence). V lost 4 bases to trimming and J lost 6 bases, with 22 bases between them. The CDR3 bases are TGTGCCAGCAGCCTTTGGGAGCGAAGCGCATTCGCCGGGGAGCTGTTTTTT. Translated: CASSLWERSAFAGELFF. Variable domain in full (rest from reference TRBV5-5 and TRBJ2-2): DAGVTQSPTHLIKTRGQQVTLRCSPISGHKSVSWYQQVLGQGPQFIFQYYEKEERGRGNFPDRFSARQFPNYSSELNVNALLLGDSALYLCASSLWERSAFAGELFFGEGSRLTVL.

The chain joins TRBV15 to TRBJ2-3, with D perhaps matching TRBD2 (6 bases). The germline CDR1 and CDR2 sequences are LNHNV and YYDKDF (reference sequence). The CDR3 totals 16 residues. Trimming cost V 4 bases and J 2 bases, with 16 bases left between them. CDR3 sequence reads: CATSKAGTHLTDTQYF. The CDR3 bases are TGTGCCACCAGCAAAGCAGGGACTCACCTCACAGATACGCAGTATTTT.

This clone was observed a few times. The chain couples TRBV4-1 to TRBJ1-6; D may be TRBD1 (6 bases). The CDR3 has 15 residues. The germline V gene has CDR1 MGHRA and CDR2 YSYEKL. V lost 3 bases, J lost 4 bases, and 10 bases lay in between. As DNA, the CDR3 is TGCGCCAGCAGCCACCCACAGGGATATAATTCACCCCTCCACTTT. Its protein is CASSHPQGYNSPLHF.

The chain carries TRBV11-3 and TRBJ2-2; D unclear. In germline, CDR1 is SGHNT, CDR2 YENEEA. Trimming shortened V by 3 bases and J by 5 bases, and 1 base separated the two germline ends. The CDR3 is made up of 11 amino acids. The CDR3 nucleotides read TGTGCCAGCAGCTTGACCGGGGAGCTGTTTTTT. It encodes CASSLTGELFF.

This chain uses TRBV19 with TRBJ2-1, with unresolved D. CDR1 and CDR2 from the germline V gene are LNHDA and SQIVND (reference sequence). The CDR3 extends over 15 amino acids. Trimming stripped 8 bases from V and 0 bases from J, with 14 bases between. CDR3 loop: CASQMASGSYNEQFF. As DNA, the CDR3 is TGTGCCAGTCAAATGGCTTCGGGCTCCTACAATGAGCAGTTCTTC.

The chain has TRBV30 and TRBJ1-1; 7 nucleotides match TRBD1. The CDR3 is 17 amino acids. The junction had 16 bases not matched to a gene; V was cut back by 2 bases and J by 4 bases. Germline V CDR1 and CDR2: GTSNPN, SVGIG (reference sequence). The CDR3 reads CAWSPLGAGGRVTEAFF. The CDR3 nucleotides read TGTGCCTGGAGTCCACTGGGGGCAGGGGGGCGAGTCACTGAAGCTTTCTTT.

Remarks on this clone: Compared with germline, one end of the junction differs, possibly owing to a read error. The chain links TRBV24-1 to TRBJ2-3; the match to TRBD2 covers 8 bases. The CDR3 runs 15 residues. CDR1 and CDR2 from the germline V gene are KGHDR and SFDVKD. CDR3 nucleotide sequence: TGTGCCACCAGTGACCCGGGACTAGGCACAGCTACGCAGTATTTT. Its translation: CATSDPGLGTATQYF.

This chain uses TRBV25-1 with TRBJ2-6; no firm D call. V gave up 1 base and J gave up 1 base, with 5 bases separating them. Looked up from germline, CDR1 is MGHDK and CDR2 is SYGVNS. This CDR3 spans 15 amino acids. The CDR3 loop reads CASSESGSGANVLTF. Here the CDR3 DNA reads TGTGCCAGCAGTGAATCCGGGTCTGGGGCCAACGTCCTGACTTTC.

The rearrangement joins TRBV7-9 to TRBJ2-7, with TRBD1 matching 9 bases. Germline CDR1 and CDR2: SEHNR and FQNEAQ (reference sequence). The V gene end was trimmed by 4 bases and the J gene end by 6 bases; junction bases not matched to a gene: 10. The CDR3 covers 15 residues. CDR3 sequence reads: CASSSTGTGIPEQYF. CDR3 nucleotides: TGTGCCAGCAGCTCAACCGGGACAGGGATCCCCGAGCAGTACTTC.